One and the same sample provided the 22 T cell receptor beta chains below, sequenced in a study of spatial heterogeneity in lung cancer. Time point in this sample: blood at routine non-recurrence follow-up after resection. TCRdb independently ran MiXCR on the 5' RACE reads; one entry per CDR3 protein. The sample contains under 20,000 distinct CDR3 sequences, approximately 19% of which appear only once. Sequenced material: PBMCs, taken at follow-up. Receptors originate from a male donor with early-stage non-small cell lung cancer.

This clonotype has at least ten counts. The chain couples TRBV7-9 to TRBJ1-1; TRBD1 agrees at 7 bases. After removal of 5 bases from V and 2 bases from J, the junction contained 5 bases not matched to a gene. The CDR3 consists of 14 residues. From germline, CDR1 is SEHNR and CDR2 FQNEAQ (reference sequence). The CDR3 here is CASSTGQVNTEAFF. The CDR3 coding sequence is TGTGCCAGCAGCACCGGACAGGTCAACACTGAAGCTTTCTTT.

This chain uses TRBV29-1 with TRBJ1-2; D is ambiguous. CDR3 length: 16 residues. Germline CDR1 is SQVTM and CDR2 is ANQGSEA. Trimming took 3 bases from V and 1 from J, leaving 18 bases between them. The CDR3 is CSVDFQNIVHNYGYTF. CDR3 coding DNA: TGCAGCGTTGACTTCCAGAACATAGTTCATAACTATGGCTACACCTTC.

This clonotype was observed many times. The gene calls are TRBV12-3 or TRBV12-4 and TRBJ2-1; D remains unclear. This CDR3 is built from 17 residues. V was shortened by 5 bases and J by 8 bases, with 25 bases between the two germline ends. DNA for the CDR3: TGTGCCAGCAGTCGCTCCCGCTCCTCCACTCTAAGCGATGAGCAGTTCTTC. Amino acid sequence: CASSRSRSSTLSDEQFF.

This clonotype was seen only a few times. The chain recombines TRBV12-3 or TRBV12-4 with TRBJ2-5, with TRBD2 matching 7 bases. This CDR3 is built from 15 residues. Trimming took 2 bases from V and 7 from J; bases not matched to a gene: 10. CDR3 in DNA: TGTGCCAGCAGTTTACGGGGGACTAACCGAGGGACCCAGTACTTC. It specifies CASSLRGTNRGTQYF.

The chain carries TRBV4-2 and TRBJ1-1; D perhaps matches TRBD1 (6 bases). The CDR3 covers 15 residues. Germline values: CDR1 LGHNA, CDR2 YNFKEQ. Trimming removed 0 bases from V and 7 bases from J, with 15 bases in between. DNA of the CDR3: TGTGCCAGCAGCCAAGATTTCACAGGGAGGATTGAAGCTTTCTTT. Amino acid sequence: CASSQDFTGRIEAFF.

The J gene is TRBJ2-7, the V gene TRBV6-1; 8 bases are shared with TRBD1. Per the germline V gene, CDR1 is MNHNS and CDR2 is SASEGT. The CDR3 sequence is 14 residues long. V lost 6 bases to trimming and J lost 5 bases; unmatched junction nucleotides: 9. The CDR3 bases are TGTGCCAGCAGATACCAGGGGGCAGCCCACGAGCAGTACTTC. Its protein is CASRYQGAAHEQYF.

This clonotype was seen a handful of times. This chain uses TRBV21-1 with TRBJ1-1; TRBD1 is the table's D call and was not checked against the DNA. TRBV21-1 is a known pseudogene. The CDR3 is 18 residues long. Here the CDR3 reads CASSKGDGTGIIGTEAFF. The DNA of the CDR3 is TGTGCCAGCAGCAAAGGAGATGGGACAGGGATTATTGGCACTGAAGCTTTCTTT.

The chain uses TRBV5-1 and TRBJ1-2, with D uncertain. Germline CDR1 and CDR2: SGHRS and YFSETQ. CDR3 length equals 16 residues. V lost 0 bases, J lost 3 bases, and 15 bases lay in between. This CDR3 reads CASSLGAVSSYYGYTF. The CDR3 DNA reads TGCGCCAGCAGCTTGGGCGCGGTGTCCAGTTACTATGGCTACACCTTC.

The chain is built from TRBV20-1 and TRBJ2-3; D is perhaps TRBD1 (5 bases). This CDR3 has 13 amino acids. Germline CDR1 and CDR2: DFQATT and SNEGSKA (reference sequence). Trimming took 5 bases from V and 7 from J, leaving 16 bases between them. DNA of the CDR3: TGCAGTGCTTCCCCAGGGCTGGGGAATACGCAGTATTTT. It specifies CSASPGLGNTQYF.

The chain carries TRBV6-5 and TRBJ2-3; D is possibly TRBD1 (6 bases). Trimming pared 6 bases from V and 3 bases from J, leaving 13 bases between. The CDR3 is 14 residues long. The germline V gene has CDR1 MNHEY and CDR2 SVGAGI. The CDR3 sequence: CASSGRGLTDTQYF. In DNA form, the CDR3 reads TGTGCCAGCAGCGGCAGGGGCCTAACAGATACGCAGTATTTT.

V usage is TRBV7-2 and J usage is TRBJ1-2; D gene ambiguous. Germline loops: CDR1 SGHTA, CDR2 FQGNSA. This CDR3 is built from 12 residues. V lost 4 bases and J lost 4, with 7 bases in between. The DNA of the CDR3 is TGTGCCAGCAGCTCCGGACCCTATGGCTACACCTTC. Its protein is CASSSGPYGYTF.

This clonotype appeared many times. This rearrangement joins TRBV3-1 to TRBJ2-2, with D unresolved. V was pared by 2 bases and J by 4 bases, with 11 bases between. Germline CDR1 and CDR2: LGHDT and YNNKEL (reference sequence). CDR3 length equals 15 residues. The chain's CDR3 is CASSQLGLGTGELFF. CDR3 bases: TGTGCCAGCAGCCAACTAGGGCTTGGCACCGGGGAGCTGTTTTTT.

This chain connects TRBV5-4 to TRBJ2-6; 8 nucleotides line up with TRBD1. Germline values: CDR1 SGHNT, CDR2 YYREEE (reference sequence). The CDR3 covers 17 residues. The J segment lost 2 bases and the V segment lost 4 bases, leaving 8 bases of the junction unmatched. The CDR3 sequence is CASSPTTGGPGANVLTF. In DNA form, the CDR3 reads TGTGCCAGCAGCCCGACAACAGGGGGACCTGGGGCCAACGTCCTGACTTTC.

V and J are TRBV15 and TRBJ1-2; tentative D call: TRBD1 (6 bases). The CDR3 runs 14 residues. Looked up from germline, CDR1 is LNHNV and CDR2 is YYDKDF (reference sequence). V lost 0 bases to trimming and J lost 4 bases, with 9 bases between them. CDR3 sequence (DNA): TGTGCCACCAGCAGAGAAGCACAGGGCTATGGCTACACCTTC. Protein: CATSREAQGYGYTF.

The sample holds many counts of this clonotype. CDR3 residues: CASRGTGRYSYEQYF. The DNA of the CDR3 is TGTGCCAGCAGGGGGACAGGGCGTTACTCCTACGAGCAGTACTTC. The chain carries TRBV2 and TRBJ2-7; 9 nucleotides line up with TRBD1. Trimming cost V 6 bases and J 0 bases; bases outside gene matches: 6. CDR3 length equals 15 residues. Germline V gene sequence: CDR1 SNHLY, CDR2 FYNNEI.

V usage is TRBV20-1 and J usage is TRBJ1-3; no clear D. The germline gives CDR1 DFQATT, CDR2 SNEGSKA (reference sequence). V gave up 4 bases and J gave up 9 bases, with 10 bases separating them. The CDR3 length is 11 residues. CDR3 DNA sequence: TGCAGTGCTAAATCGGGAGGCACCATATATTTT. Its translation is CSAKSGGTIYF.

This clonotype is termed medium-sized. The chain recombines TRBV7-2 with TRBJ1-6; no clear D gene. V lost 0 bases and J 4 bases, leaving 10 bases between the germline ends. CDR3 length: 16 amino acids. In germline, CDR1 is SGHTA, CDR2 FQGNSA. The CDR3 is CASSLAAAPYNSPLHF. The CDR3 DNA follows: TGTGCCAGCAGCTTAGCTGCAGCGCCTTATAATTCACCCCTCCACTTT.

This clonotype has just a few counts. The V call is TRBV7-9, the J call TRBJ1-2; no definite D call. There are 14 residues in the CDR3. Germline V gene data show CDR1 as SEHNR and CDR2 as FQNEAQ (reference sequence). The V gene lost 0 bases and the J gene lost 8 bases, with 13 bases spanning the gap. Here the CDR3 DNA reads TGTGCCAGCAGCTTAGCCGCGGGCCGCTACGGCTACACCTTC. Translation gives CASSLAAGRYGYTF.

This clonotype is medium-sized. The genes are TRBV7-3 and TRBJ2-2; D remains unclear. CDR3 length: 14 residues. The germline V gene has CDR1 SGHTA and CDR2 FQGTGA. V lost 5 bases, J lost 6 bases, and 13 bases lay in between. CDR3 DNA sequence: TGTGCCAGCAGCCTCGGACCCACCGCCGGGGAGCTGTTTTTT. Its translation is CASSLGPTAGELFF.

This clonotype was counted many times. The CDR3 is CASSPLTSGTDNEQFF. The DNA for the CDR3 is TGTGCCAGCTCACCACTCACTAGCGGTACCGACAATGAGCAGTTCTTC. The chain joins TRBV18 to TRBJ2-1; 8 bases are a match to TRBD2. With V trimmed by 1 base and J by 5 bases, 7 bases remained unmatched. This CDR3 is built from 16 residues. CDR1 and CDR2 (germline): KGHSH, LQKENI.

This chain connects TRBV6-6 to TRBJ2-3, with D uncertain. The CDR3 runs to 15 residues. The germline V gene encodes CDR1 MNHNY and CDR2 SVGAGI (reference sequence). V lost 5 bases and J 4 bases, leaving 16 bases between the germline ends. CDR3 sequence: CASSPANAGPDTQYF. In DNA, the CDR3 is TGTGCCAGCAGTCCGGCTAATGCTGGACCAGATACGCAGTATTTT.

The V call is TRBV6-5, the J call TRBJ1-4; the D gene is possibly TRBD1 (6 bases). The CDR3 is made up of 16 amino acids. V lost 0 bases to trimming and J lost 3 bases, with 11 bases between them. Germline V gene lookup returns CDR1 MNHEY and CDR2 SVGAGI. Here the CDR3 DNA reads TGTGCCAGCAGTTACTCGGGGGCGAAAGCTAATGAAAAACTGTTTTTT. Translated, it gives CASSYSGAKANEKLFF.